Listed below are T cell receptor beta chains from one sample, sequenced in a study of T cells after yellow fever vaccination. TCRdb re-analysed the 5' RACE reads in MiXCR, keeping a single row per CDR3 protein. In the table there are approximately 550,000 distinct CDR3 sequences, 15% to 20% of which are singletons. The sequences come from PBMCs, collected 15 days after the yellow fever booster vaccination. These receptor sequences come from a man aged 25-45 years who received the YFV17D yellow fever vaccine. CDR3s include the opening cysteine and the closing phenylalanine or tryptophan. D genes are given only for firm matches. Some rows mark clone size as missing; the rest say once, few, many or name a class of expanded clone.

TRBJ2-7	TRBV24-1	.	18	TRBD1	CATSKGVARGPNQYEQYF	TGTGCCACCAGTAAAGGTGTGGCCAGGGGGCCTAACCAGTACGAGCAGTACTTC
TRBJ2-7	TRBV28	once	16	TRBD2	CASSFPGTSGPYEQYF	TGTGCCAGCAGTTTCCCCGGGACTAGCGGACCGTACGAGCAGTACTTC
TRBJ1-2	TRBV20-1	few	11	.	CSARAGGSYTF	TGCAGTGCTAGAGCGGGAGGGAGTTACACCTTC
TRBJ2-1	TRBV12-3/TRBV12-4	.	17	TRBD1	CASGGFGRTGIYNEQFF	TGTGCCAGCGGGGGCTTTGGGAGGACAGGGATTTACAATGAGCAGTTCTTC
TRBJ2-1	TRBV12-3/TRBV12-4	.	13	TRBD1	CASGRTGVNEQFF	TGTGCCAGCGGGAGGACAGGGGTTAATGAGCAGTTCTTC
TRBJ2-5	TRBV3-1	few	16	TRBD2	CASSQRLAGVGETQYF	TGTGCCAGCAGCCAGCGACTAGCGGGAGTGGGAGAGACCCAGTACTTC
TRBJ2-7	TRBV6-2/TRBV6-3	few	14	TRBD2	CASSHSGAQSEQYF	TGTGCCAGCAGTCATAGCGGGGCGCAGAGCGAGCAGTACTTC
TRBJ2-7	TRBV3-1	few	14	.	CASSHRGASYEQYF	TGTGCCAGCAGCCACCGGGGCGCCTCCTACGAGCAGTACTTC
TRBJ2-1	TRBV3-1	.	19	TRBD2	CASSPHSSSGGGLKNEQFF	TGTGCCAGCAGCCCGCATTCATCTAGCGGGGGGGGTTTGAAAAATGAGCAGTTCTTC
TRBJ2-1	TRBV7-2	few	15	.	CASSARDQRYNEQFF	TGTGCCAGCAGCGCCCGGGACCAGAGGTACAATGAGCAGTTCTTC
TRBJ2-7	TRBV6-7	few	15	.	CASSSRTVTTYEQYF	TGTGCCAGCAGTTCGAGGACAGTCACGACCTACGAGCAGTACTTC
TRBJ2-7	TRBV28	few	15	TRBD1	CASSIAPGQSYEQYF	TGTGCCAGCAGTATTGCCCCGGGACAGTCCTACGAGCAGTACTTC
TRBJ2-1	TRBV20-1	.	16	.	CSARVASASSYNEQFF	TGCAGTGCTAGGGTCGCTAGCGCGAGCTCCTACAATGAGCAGTTCTTC
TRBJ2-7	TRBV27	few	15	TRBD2	CASSLSGSWTYEQYF	TGTGCCAGCAGTTTGAGCGGGAGTTGGACCTACGAGCAGTACTTC
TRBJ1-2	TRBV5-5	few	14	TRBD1	CASSLEGAGYGYTF	TGTGCCAGCAGCTTGGAGGGGGCCGGCTATGGCTACACCTTC
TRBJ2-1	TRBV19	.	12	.	CASHSYGGPWFF	TGTGCCAGTCACTCCTACGGCGGGCCTTGGTTCTTC
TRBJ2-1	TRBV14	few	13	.	CASSQESDNEQFF	TGTGCCAGCAGCCAAGAGAGCGACAATGAGCAGTTCTTC
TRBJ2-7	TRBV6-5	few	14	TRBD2	CASSYERGNYEQYF	TGTGCCAGCAGTTACGAGCGGGGGAACTACGAGCAGTACTTC
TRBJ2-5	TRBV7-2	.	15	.	CASSRMGGVRETQYF	TGTGCCAGCAGTAGGATGGGGGGCGTGAGAGAGACCCAGTACTTC
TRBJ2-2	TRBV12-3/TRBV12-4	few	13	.	CASRRVPTGELFF	TGTGCCAGCAGACGGGTGCCCACCGGGGAGCTGTTTTTT
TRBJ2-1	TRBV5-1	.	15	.	CASSLDRDWNNEQFF	TGCGCCAGCAGCTTGGATCGGGACTGGAACAATGAGCAGTTCTTC
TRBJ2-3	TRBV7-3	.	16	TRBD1	CASSWGQGGFADTQYF	TGTGCCAGCAGCTGGGGACAGGGAGGTTTCGCAGATACGCAGTATTTT
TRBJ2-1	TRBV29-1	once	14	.	CSVEGTQGFNEQFF	TGCAGCGTTGAAGGTACGCAGGGCTTCAATGAGCAGTTCTTC